The T cell receptor beta chain described here comes from a study of T-cell reconstitution after alpha-beta-depleted transplantation in children. The authors prepared the TCRbeta library with unique molecular identifiers. TCRdb re-derived calls from the PCR reads in MiXCR, one entry per CDR3 protein. This table has 500,000 to 600,000 distinct CDR3 sequences, 30% to 35% appearing once. The source is a human donor who donated a stem cell graft to a child with aplastic anemia. This specimen consisted of PBMCs from the stem cell graft donor, obtained from the stem cell graft.

Here the CDR3 reads CASSLSAGHNEQFF. The CDR3 coding sequence is TGTGCCAGCAGCTTATCCGCGGGACACAATGAGCAGTTCTTC. The chain has TRBV11-2 and TRBJ2-1, with a weak D call TRBD2 (6 bases). The CDR3 consists of 14 residues. V shed 2 bases and J shed 5 bases, with 10 bases lying between them. Per the germline V gene, CDR1 is SGHAT and CDR2 is FQNNGV.